The next 6 T cell receptor beta chains were all read from a single sample in a study of shared clonotypes between healthy human individuals. Naive CD8 cells were CD45RO-negative, positively selected for CCR7, excluding terminally differentiated effector memory CD45RA+ cells. Here immunoSEQ multiplex PCR was the method, and the copy in TCRdb shows in-frame clones only, minus some. The sample lists about 2 million clones, about 95% occurring once. The sequenced sample consisted of naive CD8+ T cells sorted from blood. The source is a man aged 18-30 years in good health.

The rearrangement uses TRBV30 and TRBJ2-1; D unclear. The CDR3 is 13 residues long. Deletions cut 8 bases from V and 0 bases from J, with 11 bases between. From germline, CDR1 is GTSNPN and CDR2 SVGIG (reference sequence). The CDR3 region has the DNA TGTGCCCTCAGTTGGACCTCCTACAATGAGCAGTTCTTC. Translation gives CALSWTSYNEQFF.

The genes are TRBV28 and TRBJ2-3, with a tentative D call TRBD2 (5 bases). Trimming pared 3 bases from V and 0 bases from J, leaving 10 bases between. CDR1 and CDR2 from the germline V gene are MDHEN and SYDVKM. The CDR3 is 15 residues long. The DNA for the CDR3 is TGTGCCAGCAGTTTTACTAGGTCTAGCACAGATACGCAGTATTTT. Protein product: CASSFTRSSTDTQYF.

This clone was recorded once. As DNA, the CDR3 is TGTGCCAGCAGCTTCCCGAACAAAAGACCGGGACAGGGTTGGGAGCAGTACTTC. The encoded protein is CASSFPNKRPGQGWEQYF. This chain connects TRBV7-8 to TRBJ2-7; TRBD1 matches 9 bases. V shed 3 bases, J shed 7 bases, and the junction held 19 bases outside the gene matches. Germline V gene data show CDR1 as SGHVS and CDR2 as FQNEAQ. This CDR3 region has 18 residues.

The chain couples TRBV4-3 to TRBJ2-1; D not certain. Germline CDR1 reads LGHNA; CDR2 reads YSLEER. CDR3 length: 16 residues. The germline V and J ends were trimmed by 2 bases and 6 bases, with 17 bases remaining between them. The CDR3 loop reads CASSQYLAQLSNEQFF. CDR3 DNA sequence: TGCGCCAGCAGCCAATATCTGGCCCAACTTAGCAATGAGCAGTTCTTC.

The chain employs TRBV9 and TRBJ2-3, with D possibly TRBD2 on 6 matching bases. Germline V gives CDR1 SGDLS, CDR2 YYNGEE. This CDR3 region has 16 residues. Trimming took 0 bases from V and 2 from J, leaving 13 bases between them. In DNA form, the CDR3 reads TGTGCCAGCAGCGTAGCTCGGGAGCCCTCCACAGATACGCAGTATTTT. As protein: CASSVAREPSTDTQYF.

This chain links TRBV4-1 with TRBJ1-2; D not certain. The CDR3 length is 15 residues. Germline loops: CDR1 MGHRA, CDR2 YSYEKL. Trimming left V 0 bases short and J 2 bases short, with 10 bases between. In nucleotides, the CDR3 is TGCGCCAGCAGCCAAGATATCGTACAGAACTATGGCTACACCTTC. This codes for CASSQDIVQNYGYTF.